The source of this T cell receptor (beta chain) is a study of blood T cell repertoires in COVID-19. Study overall: T cells, B-cell-depleted T cells, or PBMCs supplied cDNA or gDNA.

Germline lookup yields CDR1 SGHDN and CDR2 FVKESK. The CDR3 consists of 16 residues. V shed 4 bases, J shed 4 bases, and the junction held 7 bases outside the gene matches. Method: immunoSEQ multiplex PCR; TCRdb's copy keeps in-frame clones and lacks some. The profile shows about 140,000 clones, 88% of them singletons. The sequence was collected from a man aged 65 to 85 with acute or convalescent COVID-19. The chain carries TRBV14 and TRBJ1-4, with 9 bases lining up with TRBD1. Sequenced material: peripheral blood. This chain's CDR3 is CASSRNRDRDNEKLFF. The CDR3 coding sequence is TGTGCCAGCAGCCGAAACCGGGACAGGGATAATGAAAAACTGTTTTTT.